A single sample is the source of the 22 T cell receptor beta chains below, sequenced in a study of graft-versus-host responses after intestinal transplantation. Here immunoSEQ multiplex PCR was the method, and the copy in TCRdb shows in-frame clones only, minus some. The repertoire consists of tens of thousands of clones, with 90% to 95% occurring once and the leading ten covering approximately 0.4%. Antigen specificity for these receptors is unknown. This specimen was unstimulated CD4+ T cells sorted from spleen or lymph node cells, taken before transplant. The receptors shown here come from a human donor who was the organ donor for an intestinal transplant.

This chain uses TRBV11-3 with TRBJ2-3; 8 nucleotides align to TRBD2. V lost 5 bases, J lost 1 base, and 2 bases stayed unmatched. The CDR3 has 14 residues. The germline gives CDR1 SGHNT, CDR2 YENEEA. CDR3 DNA: TGTGCCAGCAGCCTGGGACTAGGCACAGATACGCAGTATTTT. Translation gives CASSLGLGTDTQYF.

The chain has TRBV4-1 and TRBJ2-3; D is undetermined. Trimming left V 4 bases short and J 6 bases short, with 8 bases between. The germline V gene encodes CDR1 MGHRA and CDR2 YSYEKL. CDR3 size: 12 residues. Here the CDR3 reads CASSRMGDTQYF. The CDR3 DNA sequence: TGCGCCAGCAGCCGAATGGGGGATACGCAGTATTTT.

The rearrangement joins TRBV4-1 to TRBJ1-2; TRBD1 might be the D (6 bases). Germline CDR1 and CDR2: MGHRA and YSYEKL. V gave up 0 bases and J gave up 1 base, with 12 bases separating them. The CDR3 is made up of 16 amino acids. The CDR3 protein is CASSQDWDTINYGYTF. The CDR3 DNA sequence: TGCGCCAGCAGCCAAGACTGGGACACCATTAACTATGGCTACACCTTC.

The chain is built from TRBV11-1 and TRBJ2-5; maybe TRBD1 (5 bases). Germline assignment: CDR1 SGHAT and CDR2 FQDESV (reference sequence). The germline V and J ends were trimmed by 2 bases and 1 base, with 8 bases remaining between them. The CDR3 is made up of 14 amino acids. CDR3 DNA sequence: TGTGCCAGCAGCTTAAGTGGGGCCCAAGAGACCCAGTACTTC. This sequence encodes CASSLSGAQETQYF.

This chain joins TRBV9 and TRBJ1-1; TRBD1 is a possible D gene (6 bases). CDR3 size: 14 residues. Germline V gene data show CDR1 as SGDLS and CDR2 as YYNGEE. V was shortened by 4 bases and J by 1 base, with 11 bases between the two germline ends. The CDR3 is CASSSGQTNTEAFF. The DNA of the CDR3 is TGTGCCAGCAGCAGTGGACAGACGAACACTGAAGCTTTCTTT.

The gene calls are TRBV6-1 and TRBJ1-6, with a weak D call TRBD1 (5 bases). Germline V lookup: CDR1 MNHNS, CDR2 SASEGT. The ends were cut back, 2 bases at V and 7 bases at J, with 21 bases in the middle. The CDR3 has 18 amino acids. The CDR3 DNA is TGTGCCAGCAGTGAATGGTGGGGCAGCCCGTCGAGAAATTCACCCCTCCACTTT. This translates into CASSEWWGSPSRNSPLHF.

The chain links TRBV11-2 to TRBJ2-7; possibly TRBD2 for D (6 bases). Germline CDR1 is SGHAT and CDR2 is FQNNGV. This CDR3 spans 16 amino acids. Trimming stripped 4 bases from V and 3 bases from J, with 19 bases between. The chain's CDR3 is CASSYRTGTFNYEQYF. For the CDR3, the DNA is TGTGCCAGCAGCTATCGGACCGGGACTTTTAACTACGAGCAGTACTTC.

The chain employs TRBV27 and TRBJ2-5, with 9 bases that match TRBD1. The CDR3 covers 16 residues. CDR1 is MNHEY, CDR2 SMNVEV, per germline (reference sequence). J gave up 5 bases and V 3 bases, and 10 bases lay outside the gene matches. CDR3 residues: CASSFLYGTGKETQYF. CDR3 coding DNA: TGTGCCAGCAGTTTTCTTTACGGGACAGGGAAGGAGACCCAGTACTTC.

This chain uses TRBV10-3 with TRBJ2-7; 8 bases are a match to TRBD1. Germline-derived CDR1 and CDR2 are ENHRY and SYGVKD. V lost 2 bases and J lost 4; bases outside the gene matches: 4. The CDR3 consists of 14 residues. In DNA, the CDR3 is TGTGCCATCAGTGAGCACCAGGGGGCTTACGAGCAGTACTTC. Amino acid sequence: CAISEHQGAYEQYF.

The rearrangement uses TRBV19 and TRBJ1-4; D is perhaps TRBD1 (6 bases). CDR3 length equals 16 residues. Germline lookup yields CDR1 LNHDA and CDR2 SQIVND (reference sequence). Trimming left V 6 bases short and J 0 bases short, with 14 bases between. The CDR3 region has the DNA TGTGCCAGTAGGGTCACAGGGAGGGCAACTAATGAAAAACTGTTTTTT. Protein sequence: CASRVTGRATNEKLFF.

V and J are TRBV4-2 and TRBJ2-2; 11 bases match TRBD2. Trimming at V came to 0 bases and at J to 6 bases, leaving 6 bases not matched to a gene. This CDR3 spans 17 amino acids. Germline CDR1 reads LGHNA; CDR2 reads YNFKEQ. For the CDR3, the DNA is TGTGCCAGCAGCCAAGATCTTGGTAGCGGGGGGGCCGGGGAGCTGTTTTTT. It is translated as CASSQDLGSGGAGELFF.

This clone has more than one count but fewer than ten. The gene calls are TRBV6-6 and TRBJ1-2; tentatively, D is TRBD1 (5 bases). The CDR3 loop spans 13 amino acids. V gave up 8 bases and J gave up 7 bases, with 17 bases separating them. From germline, CDR1 is MNHNY and CDR2 SVGAGI (reference sequence). The CDR3 spells CASLATDTGGYTF. CDR3 nucleotide sequence: TGTGCCAGCTTGGCGACAGATACAGGTGGCTACACCTTC.

The chain couples TRBV10-3 to TRBJ2-2; TRBD1 aligns across 11 bases. This CDR3 region has 16 residues. The germline V gene encodes CDR1 ENHRY and CDR2 SYGVKD. After removal of 7 bases from V and 4 bases from J, the junction contained 8 bases not matched to a gene. The CDR3 DNA reads TGTGCCATCACCGACCCCGGGACAGGGGGCACCGGGGAGCTGTTTTTT. Translating gives CAITDPGTGGTGELFF.

This clone was observed a few times. The genes are TRBV15 and TRBJ1-3, with 10 nucleotides matching TRBD1. CDR1 is LNHNV, CDR2 YYDKDF, per germline (reference sequence). The V and J ends lost 3 bases and 12 bases, in that order; junction bases with no gene match: 11. The CDR3 loop spans 15 amino acids. The CDR3 DNA sequence: TGTGCCACCAGCAGGGGGATGGACAGGGGGACCGGCATATATTTT. Its translation is CATSRGMDRGTGIYF.

This clone was counted a single time. CDR3 coding DNA: TGTGCCAGCAGTTGGGCCCTCGTAAATTCACCCCTCCACTTT. This sequence encodes CASSWALVNSPLHF. The rearrangement joins TRBV6-6 to TRBJ1-6; D ambiguous. Trimming cost V 4 bases and J 7 bases, with 11 bases left between them. The CDR3 sequence is 14 residues long. Per the germline V gene, CDR1 is MNHNY and CDR2 is SVGAGI (reference sequence).

The CDR3: CAISESTASGGTDTQYF. The CDR3 nucleotides are TGTGCCATCAGTGAGTCGACGGCCAGCGGGGGCACAGATACGCAGTATTTT. This chain uses TRBV10-3 with TRBJ2-3; 7 bases are a match to TRBD2. Germline V lookup: CDR1 ENHRY, CDR2 SYGVKD. V lost 0 bases and J lost 1; bases outside the gene matches: 7. This CDR3 has 17 residues.

V usage is TRBV21-1 and J usage is TRBJ2-5; TRBD2 is the table's D call, not checked against the DNA. TRBV21-1 is assigned pseudogene status. The CDR3 totals 15 residues. DNA of the CDR3: TGTGCCAGCAGCAAAGATAGCGGGGCAAGAGAGACCCAGTACTTC. Translating gives CASSKDSGARETQYF.

The V and J genes are TRBV7-8 and TRBJ2-5; possible D gene TRBD2, 6 bases. The V gene's germline CDR1 is SGHVS and CDR2 FQNEAQ. V lost 5 bases and J 4 bases, leaving 11 bases between the germline ends. The CDR3 is made up of 13 amino acids. This CDR3 reads CASSGGFGETQYF. The CDR3 DNA follows: TGTGCCAGCAGCGGGGGGTTCGGAGAGACCCAGTACTTC.

The rearrangement joins TRBV11-2 to TRBJ2-5; TRBD1 aligns across 7 bases. V gave up 5 bases and J gave up 4 bases; unmatched junction bases: 10. The CDR3 is made up of 15 amino acids. CDR1 and CDR2 (germline): SGHAT, FQNNGV. As DNA, the CDR3 is TGTGCCAGCAGCCTCAGACAGGGACGGGGAGAGACCCAGTACTTC. It yields the protein CASSLRQGRGETQYF.

The rearrangement uses TRBV5-8 and TRBJ1-4, with TRBD1 identical over 7 bases. Trimming removed 4 bases from V and 1 base from J; junction bases left unmatched: 10. Germline V gene lookup returns CDR1 SGHTS and CDR2 YDEGEE. The CDR3 is 17 amino acids. Written as DNA, the CDR3 is TGTGCCAGCAGCGGGGGACAGCGACCGGTAACTAATGAAAAACTGTTTTTT. Its translation is CASSGGQRPVTNEKLFF.

About this clone: A read error may produce the germline difference seen at one junction end. The V and J genes are TRBV4-1 and TRBJ2-1; possible D gene TRBD1, 5 bases. CDR1 is MGHRA, CDR2 YSYEKL, per germline. The length of the CDR3 is 18 residues. The CDR3 sequence is CAGSQGPNWFPGYNEQFF. In nucleotides, the CDR3 is TGCGCCGGCAGCCAAGGTCCGAATTGGTTCCCAGGGTACAATGAGCAGTTCTTC.

Worth noting for this clone: One end of the junction does not line up with germline, which may come from a read error. The chain uses TRBV11-2 and TRBJ2-1; no definite D call. Germline V gene sequence: CDR1 SGHAT, CDR2 FQNNGV. The length of the CDR3 is 14 residues. CDR3 DNA: TGTGCCAGCAGCCCCAGAAGGCTCTCCAATGGGCAGTTCTTC. Residues: CASSPRRLSNGQFF. The complete variable domain, with remaining parts taken from reference TRBV11-2 and TRBJ2-1, reads EAGVAQSPRYKIIEKRQSVAFWCNPISGHATLYWYQQILGQGPKLLIQFQNNGVVDDSQLPKDRFSAERLKGVDSTLKIQPAKLEDSAVYLCASSPRRLSNGQFFGPGTRLTVL.